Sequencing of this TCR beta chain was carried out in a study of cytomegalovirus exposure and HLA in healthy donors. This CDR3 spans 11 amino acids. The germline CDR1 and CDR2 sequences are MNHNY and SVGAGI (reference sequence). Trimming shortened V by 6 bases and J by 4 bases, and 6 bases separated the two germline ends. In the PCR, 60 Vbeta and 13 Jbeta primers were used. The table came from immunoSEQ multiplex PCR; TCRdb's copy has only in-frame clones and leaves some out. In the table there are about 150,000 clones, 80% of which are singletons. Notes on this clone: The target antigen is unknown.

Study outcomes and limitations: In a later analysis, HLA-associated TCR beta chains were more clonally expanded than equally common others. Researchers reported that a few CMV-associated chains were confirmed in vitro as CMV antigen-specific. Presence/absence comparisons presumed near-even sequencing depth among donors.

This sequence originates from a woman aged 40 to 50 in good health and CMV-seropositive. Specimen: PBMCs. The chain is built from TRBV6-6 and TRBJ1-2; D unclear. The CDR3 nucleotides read TGTGCCAGCAGGGCGGGCTATGGCTACACCTTC. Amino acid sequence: CASRAGYGYTF.